Following are 26 T cell receptor beta chains from one sample sequenced in a study of blood T cell repertoires in COVID-19. Clones were read by immunoSEQ multiplex PCR, and TCRdb kept only the in-frame ones, dropping some. The table records some 140,000 clones, about three quarters of them present only once. Sequenced material: peripheral blood. The receptors derive from a man older than 75 with acute or convalescent COVID-19.

The chain joins TRBV5-1 to TRBJ2-7, with 7 positions matching TRBD1. The junction had 3 bases not matched to a gene; V was cut back by 3 bases and J by 0 bases. Germline V CDR1 and CDR2: SGHRS, YFSETQ. This CDR3 spans 14 amino acids. CDR3 sequence: CASSSQGDSYEQYF. Written as DNA, the CDR3 is TGCGCCAGCAGCTCCCAGGGGGACTCCTACGAGCAGTACTTC.

This CDR3 is CASSDPGQGAGQPQHF. The DNA for the CDR3 is TGTGCCAGCAGTGATCCGGGACAGGGGGCGGGACAGCCCCAGCATTTT. The gene calls are TRBV6-2 or TRBV6-3 and TRBJ1-5; 12 bases fit TRBD1. The CDR3 is made up of 16 amino acids. V was pared by 5 bases and J by 7 bases, with 9 bases of the junction left unmatched. CDR1 is MNHEY and CDR2 is SVGEGT in the germline V gene.

The rearrangement joins TRBV4-2 to TRBJ1-6; D perhaps matches TRBD1 (6 bases). With 6 bases removed from V and 12 bases from J, the gap between germline ends came to 33 bases. The germline V gene encodes CDR1 LGHNA and CDR2 YNFKEQ. The CDR3 runs 19 residues. The CDR3 protein is CASSKSLTVGRDTSGPLHF. CDR3 nucleotides: TGTGCCAGCAGTAAATCGCTGACCGTCGGCCGGGACACCTCCGGACCCCTCCACTTT.

This clone showed up just a few times. This chain connects TRBV6-5 to TRBJ1-2, with D maybe TRBD1 (6 bases). The CDR3 sequence is 11 residues long. The germline V and J ends were trimmed by 8 bases and 7 bases, with 11 bases remaining between them. CDR1 is MNHEY and CDR2 is SVGAGI in the germline V gene. DNA of the CDR3: TGTGCCAGCCAGGGGACGGGTGGCTACACCTTC. It specifies CASQGTGGYTF.

The V gene is TRBV11-2, the J gene TRBJ1-2; 9 positions agree with TRBD1. Germline assignment: CDR1 SGHAT and CDR2 FQNNGV. This CDR3 has 15 residues. V was clipped by 1 base and J by 5 bases; unmatched bases: 5. The CDR3 here is CASSLAGTGWYGYTF. CDR3 in DNA: TGTGCCAGCAGCTTAGCCGGGACAGGGTGGTATGGCTACACCTTC.

The chain couples TRBV5-1 to TRBJ2-3; possibly TRBD1 for D (7 bases). V lost 9 bases and J lost 3, with 20 bases in between. The CDR3 contains 15 residues. Per germline, CDR1 SGHRS and CDR2 YFSETQ. The CDR3 bases are TGCGCCACTTCGCGGCGGGGACAGACGACAGATACGCAGTATTTT. Protein: CATSRRGQTTDTQYF.

CDR3 residues: CASSLRQGSGYTF. The DNA for the CDR3 is TGTGCCAGCAGCTTAAGACAGGGATCTGGCTACACCTTC. V gene TRBV5-4 combines with J gene TRBJ1-2, with 7 bases lining up with TRBD1. Germline V gene sequence: CDR1 SGHNT, CDR2 YYREEE (reference sequence). V gave up 2 bases and J gave up 7 bases; unmatched junction bases: 5. CDR3 length equals 13 residues.

The chain has TRBV7-3 and TRBJ1-1; D uncertain. With 0 bases removed from V and 1 base from J, the gap between germline ends came to 9 bases. This CDR3 is 15 amino acids long. Per germline, CDR1 SGHTA and CDR2 FQGTGA. CDR3 DNA: TGTGCCAGCAGCTTAACCAGCGTTCAGAACACTGAAGCTTTCTTT. It codes for CASSLTSVQNTEAFF.

V is TRBV7-9 and J is TRBJ1-2, with unresolved D. With 5 bases removed from V and 5 bases from J, the gap between germline ends came to 9 bases. The CDR3 loop spans 12 amino acids. Germline CDR1 reads SEHNR; CDR2 reads FQNEAQ (reference sequence). For the CDR3, the DNA is TGTGCCAGCAGCCTCGTTTCTTATGGCTACACCTTC. Protein product: CASSLVSYGYTF.

This chain connects TRBV7-2 to TRBJ2-3; tentative D call: TRBD2 (6 bases). Germline values: CDR1 SGHTA, CDR2 FQGNSA. V lost 4 bases and J 8 bases, leaving 16 bases between the germline ends. This CDR3 is 14 amino acids long. The CDR3 sequence is CASSSPTSLGTQYF. In nucleotides, the CDR3 is TGTGCCAGCAGCTCCCCGACTAGTTTAGGTACGCAGTATTTT.

The rearrangement joins TRBV11-2 to TRBJ1-4; TRBD1 is a possible D gene (6 bases). The ends were cut back, 9 bases at V and 5 bases at J, with 13 bases in the middle. In germline, CDR1 is SGHAT, CDR2 FQNNGV. The CDR3 sequence is 13 residues long. The CDR3 DNA reads TGTGCCAGTGGCGGGGGGGCGAATGAAAAACTGTTTTTT. It specifies CASGGGANEKLFF.

CDR3 coding DNA: TGTGCCAGCAGCCTAACAGGGGGTGTGACTGGCTACACCTTC. It codes for CASSLTGGVTGYTF. The chain uses TRBV7-2 and TRBJ1-2, with 8 bases matching TRBD1. The CDR3 totals 14 residues. CDR1 and CDR2 (germline): SGHTA, FQGNSA. The J segment lost 7 bases and the V segment lost 5 bases, leaving 9 bases of the junction unmatched.

The V and J genes are TRBV2 and TRBJ2-7; D is possibly TRBD1 (5 bases). There are 13 residues in the CDR3. CDR1 SNHLY and CDR2 FYNNEI come from the germline V gene. V lost 1 base, J lost 4 bases, and 8 bases lay in between. In nucleotides, the CDR3 is TGTGCCAGCAGTGAAGGACAGTGGTACGAGCAGTACTTC. Its protein product is CASSEGQWYEQYF.

The J gene is TRBJ1-3, the V gene TRBV7-2; D possibly corresponds to TRBD1 (5 bases). The CDR3 has 14 amino acids. V was shortened by 0 bases and J by 4 bases, with 7 bases between the two germline ends. In germline, CDR1 is SGHTA, CDR2 FQGNSA. DNA for the CDR3: TGTGCCAGCAGCTTAGCGGGGCCCGGAAACACCATATATTTT. Residues: CASSLAGPGNTIYF.

This clone was counted between two and nine times. The genes are TRBV10-3 and TRBJ2-3, with 7 positions matching TRBD2. Per the germline V gene, CDR1 is ENHRY and CDR2 is SYGVKD. V was pared by 6 bases and J by 2 bases, with 5 bases of the junction left unmatched. The CDR3 runs 14 residues. This CDR3 reads CAIRGGETTDTQYF. CDR3 coding DNA: TGTGCCATCAGGGGGGGGGAAACCACAGATACGCAGTATTTT.

The rearrangement links TRBV10-3 to TRBJ1-1; D is unclear. Germline CDR1 and CDR2: ENHRY and SYGVKD. V lost 7 bases and J 0 bases, leaving 9 bases between the germline ends. The CDR3 is 13 amino acids. CDR3 loop: CAITTEMNTEAFF. In DNA, the CDR3 is TGTGCCATCACCACAGAGATGAACACTGAAGCTTTCTTT.

The CDR3 sequence is CASSLGRGYEQYF. The CDR3 bases are TGTGCCAGCAGCTTGGGGCGGGGCTACGAGCAGTACTTC. The chain combines TRBV11-2 with TRBJ2-7, with TRBD2 as a possible D gene (6 bases). This CDR3 region has 13 residues. Germline CDR1 reads SGHAT; CDR2 reads FQNNGV. Deletions cut 3 bases from V and 3 bases from J, with 9 bases between.

The J gene is TRBJ2-1, the V gene TRBV18, with D tentatively TRBD1 (6 bases). The germline V gene has CDR1 KGHSH and CDR2 LQKENI. The CDR3 length is 13 residues. V shed 4 bases and J shed 4 bases, with 8 bases lying between them. The CDR3 DNA sequence: TGTGCCAGCTCACTTCAGGGGTACAATGAGCAGTTCTTC. It specifies CASSLQGYNEQFF.

CDR3 sequence reads: CSVGGTDRSQPQHF. CDR3 DNA sequence: TGCAGCGTTGGGGGGACAGATCGGAGTCAGCCCCAGCATTTT. The J gene is TRBJ1-5, the V gene TRBV29-1; TRBD1 aligns across 7 bases. The V segment lost 4 bases and the J segment 6 bases; nucleotides outside the gene matches: 9. The CDR3 extends over 14 amino acids. The germline V gene has CDR1 SQVTM and CDR2 ANQGSEA.

The genes are TRBV5-4 and TRBJ2-3; a weak D match, TRBD2 (5 bases). The ends were cut back, 4 bases at V and 3 bases at J, with 12 bases in the middle. The CDR3 length is 14 residues. CDR1 SGHNT and CDR2 YYREEE come from the germline V gene (reference sequence). The chain's CDR3 is CASSLTTGTDTQYF. CDR3 bases: TGTGCCAGCAGCCTTACGACGGGAACAGATACGCAGTATTTT.

The V call is TRBV7-9, the J call TRBJ1-2; maybe TRBD1 (5 bases). Trimming stripped 8 bases from V and 11 bases from J, with 21 bases between. This CDR3 has 13 residues. CDR1 and CDR2 from the germline V gene are SEHNR and FQNEAQ (reference sequence). The chain's CDR3 is CASGGGRRGRYTF. The CDR3 DNA reads as TGTGCCAGCGGCGGCGGCCGAAGGGGTAGATACACCTTC.

The chain links TRBV7-6 to TRBJ2-2; 7 bases align to TRBD1. This CDR3 contains 16 residues. The germline V gene has CDR1 SGHVS and CDR2 FNYEAQ. Losses at the gene ends were 4 bases for V and 7 bases for J; bases not matched to a gene: 12. As DNA, the CDR3 is TGTGCCAGCAGCTGGGACCGCGGACAGGATCACGGGGAGCTGTTTTTT. This translates into CASSWDRGQDHGELFF.

The chain recombines TRBV4-2 with TRBJ1-5, with D tentatively TRBD1 (6 bases). Germline V gene lookup returns CDR1 LGHNA and CDR2 YNFKEQ. The CDR3 has 16 residues. The V end lost 2 bases, the J end lost 1 base, and 12 bases lay between the germline ends. Written as DNA, the CDR3 is TGTGCCAGCAGCCAATCGGCAGGGGCAAGCAATCAGCCCCAGCATTTT. Translation gives CASSQSAGASNQPQHF.

The chain recombines TRBV24-1 with TRBJ1-1, with D unclear. Germline V gives CDR1 KGHDR, CDR2 SFDVKD. V was trimmed by 5 bases and J by 11 bases, leaving 14 bases between them. The CDR3 consists of 12 residues. CDR3 coding DNA: TGTGCCACCAGTGTATCCGGACGGGAGGCTTTCTTT. This gives the protein CATSVSGREAFF.

The chain combines TRBV6-5 with TRBJ2-7; TRBD1 is a possible D gene (5 bases). The CDR3 spans 14 residues. V shed 2 bases and J shed 3 bases, with 11 bases lying between them. In germline, CDR1 is MNHEY, CDR2 SVGAGI. The CDR3 sequence is CASSYRGNLYEQYF. CDR3 nucleotides: TGTGCCAGCAGTTACAGGGGTAATCTCTACGAGCAGTACTTC.

For the CDR3, the DNA is TGTGCCAGCAGCGTACGGGTTGGGAATTCACCCCTCCACTTT. This gives the protein CASSVRVGNSPLHF. The rearrangement links TRBV9 to TRBJ1-6; D uncertain. This CDR3 is built from 14 residues. Looked up from germline, CDR1 is SGDLS and CDR2 is YYNGEE. V dropped 1 base and J dropped 7 bases, with 9 bases sitting between them.